The 31 T cell receptor beta chains reported below all come from one sample, sequenced in a study of blood T cells in healthy people across ages. A sample-barcoded 5' primer and a J-beta primer mix were used in a second PCR of roughly 7 to 12 cycles. TCRdb used MiXCR to reprocess the 5' RACE reads, holding one entry per CDR3 protein. Here the sample spans some 900,000 distinct CDR3 sequences, around 46% being singletons. Sequencing was carried out using blood. All receptors come from a man under 40 in good health.

This clonotype turned up a few times. This may come from a read error, since a much larger clone is one base off. The chain joins TRBV4-1 to TRBJ1-2, with D maybe TRBD1 (6 bases). Germline V gene lookup returns CDR1 MGHRA and CDR2 YSYEKL. The V end was cut by 4 bases, the J end by 3 bases, with 21 bases between. The CDR3 is 17 residues long. CDR3: CASSRPRWRTDHYGYTF. CDR3 bases: TGCGCCAGCAGCCGTCCCAGGTGGAGGACAGACCACTATGGCTACACCTTC.

This sequence joins TRBV11-2 and TRBJ2-7, with D perhaps matching TRBD2 (5 bases). With 5 bases removed from V and 0 bases from J, the gap between germline ends came to 11 bases. Germline V gene sequence: CDR1 SGHAT, CDR2 FQNNGV. The CDR3 length is 14 residues. The CDR3 sequence is CASSPDGISYEQYF. CDR3 sequence (DNA): TGTGCCAGCAGCCCCGACGGGATCTCCTACGAGCAGTACTTC.

This clonotype turned up a few times. The V and J genes are TRBV5-6 and TRBJ1-4; tentative D call: TRBD1 (5 bases). V lost 4 bases and J lost 4, with 8 bases in between. The CDR3 covers 13 residues. Germline V gene data show CDR1 as SGHDT and CDR2 as YYEEEE. This CDR3 reads CASSRDGNEKLFF. In DNA form, the CDR3 reads TGTGCCAGCAGCCGGGACGGTAATGAAAAACTGTTTTTT. Drawing the rest from reference TRBV5-6 and TRBJ1-4, the complete variable domain is DAGVTQSPTHLIKTRGQQVTLRCSPKSGHDTVSWYQQALGQGPQFIFQYYEEEERQRGNFPDRFSGHQFPNYSSELNVNALLLGDSALYLCASSRDGNEKLFFGSGTQLSVL.

This clonotype has more than one count but fewer than ten. The CDR3 bases are TGCGCCAGCAGCCAAGGGGTTCCGGCGGGGGCCAAAAACATTCAGTACTTC. It encodes CASSQGVPAGAKNIQYF. V usage is TRBV4-3 and J usage is TRBJ2-4; TRBD2 is a possible D gene (6 bases). CDR1 is LGHNA and CDR2 is YSLEER in the germline V gene. The V and J ends lost 1 base and 1 base respectively, with 14 bases between them. The CDR3 contains 17 residues.

The chain combines TRBV7-3 with TRBJ2-1; 8 positions match TRBD2. CDR1 and CDR2 from the germline V gene are SGHTA and FQGTGA. The CDR3 extends over 16 amino acids. V lost 2 bases and J lost 0; bases outside the gene matches: 3. In DNA, the CDR3 is TGTGCCAGCAGCTTACGGGGGACTAGCTCCTACAATGAGCAGTTCTTC. Protein product: CASSLRGTSSYNEQFF.

This clonotype has ten or more counts. The chain couples TRBV7-2 to TRBJ2-7; D is possibly TRBD2 (5 bases). This CDR3 is 12 amino acids long. Germline-derived CDR1 and CDR2 are SGHTA and FQGNSA. V was trimmed by 5 bases and J by 6 bases, leaving 11 bases between them. CDR3 DNA: TGTGCCAGCAGCCTTAACGAGGGCGAGCAGTACTTC. This codes for CASSLNEGEQYF.

V gene TRBV28 combines with J gene TRBJ2-3, with 10 positions matching TRBD1. From germline, CDR1 is MDHEN and CDR2 SYDVKM. V dropped 8 bases and J dropped 9; count of bases not matched to a gene: 8. The CDR3 length is 13 residues. CDR3 in amino acids: CASARDRGTTQYF. The DNA for the CDR3 is TGTGCCAGCGCCCGGGACAGGGGTACAACGCAGTATTTT.

This clonotype came up a few times. The chain is built from TRBV29-1 and TRBJ2-3; D gene uncertain. Trimming pared 8 bases from V and 4 bases from J, leaving 16 bases between. The CDR3 runs to 13 residues. Germline V gives CDR1 SQVTM, CDR2 ANQGSEA. The CDR3 nucleotides read TGCAGCCCCCCCCTCGAGGTCCCAGATACGCAGTATTTT. Protein product: CSPPLEVPDTQYF.

The chain is built from TRBV7-2 and TRBJ1-1, with 9 nucleotides matching TRBD1. V was pared by 7 bases and J by 4 bases, with 4 bases of the junction left unmatched. The V gene's germline CDR1 is SGHTA and CDR2 FQGNSA. The CDR3 totals 13 residues. In DNA form, the CDR3 reads TGTGCCAGCAACCCGGGACAGGGCACTGAAGCTTTCTTT. Translated, it gives CASNPGQGTEAFF.

There are many counts of this clonotype. This chain links TRBV7-2 with TRBJ2-1; D gene uncertain. Germline V gene data show CDR1 as SGHTA and CDR2 as FQGNSA. V was clipped by 3 bases and J by 4 bases, with 4 bases between them. This CDR3 region has 12 residues. Here the CDR3 reads CASSLVYNEQFF. Here the CDR3 DNA reads TGTGCCAGCAGCTTGGTTTACAATGAGCAGTTCTTC.

This chain's CDR3 is CASSSYRTSGGADEQFF. The CDR3 coding sequence is TGCGCCAGCAGCTCATATAGGACTAGCGGGGGGGCCGATGAGCAGTTCTTC. V is TRBV5-1 and J is TRBJ2-1, with 15 nucleotides matching TRBD2. The CDR3 has 17 amino acids. Trimming at V came to 3 bases and at J to 8 bases, leaving 9 bases not matched to a gene. Per the germline V gene, CDR1 is SGHRS and CDR2 is YFSETQ.

This clonotype was seen a single time. The genes are TRBV7-2 and TRBJ1-5; D gene unclear. The germline V gene has CDR1 SGHTA and CDR2 FQGNSA. The V end lost 1 base, the J end lost 9 bases, and 4 bases lay between the germline ends. The CDR3 has 11 amino acids. CDR3 bases: TGTGCCAGCAGCTTAGGAGGGCCCCAGCATTTT. Translated: CASSLGGPQHF.

This clonotype was counted only a few times. The chain has TRBV12-3 or TRBV12-4 and TRBJ1-5; D remains ambiguous. V was shortened by 6 bases and J by 3 bases, with 9 bases between the two germline ends. CDR3 size: 13 residues. The CDR3 DNA follows: TGTGCCAGCAGCCTGACACCCAATCAGCCCCAGCATTTT. Its protein is CASSLTPNQPQHF.

This clonotype was recorded many times. The chain couples TRBV12-3 or TRBV12-4 to TRBJ1-2; D is possibly TRBD1 (5 bases). CDR3 length equals 14 residues. Trimming shortened V by 3 bases and J by 5 bases, and 13 bases separated the two germline ends. CDR3: CASSFTGGRYGYTF. DNA for the CDR3: TGTGCCAGCAGTTTTACAGGTGGTCGGTATGGCTACACCTTC.

This sequence joins TRBV2 and TRBJ2-4, with 12 bases fitting TRBD2. Germline loops: CDR1 SNHLY, CDR2 FYNNEI. The CDR3 sequence is 18 residues long. Losses at the gene ends were 5 bases for V and 13 bases for J; bases not matched to a gene: 21. The CDR3 DNA reads TGTGCCAGCAGTTCCCCTGGGGCTAGCGGGGGGGTCTACAATGAGCAGTACTTC. It specifies CASSSPGASGGVYNEQYF.

With regard to this clonotype: A single base separates this from a much larger clone, so it may be a read error. This chain links TRBV20-1 with TRBJ2-7; 7 bases map to TRBD1. This CDR3 region has 14 residues. Per germline, CDR1 DFQATT and CDR2 SNEGSKA (reference sequence). Unmatched junction bases numbered 18, after V lost 4 bases and J lost 12 bases. The CDR3 loop is CSATHGTAKNIRYF. The CDR3 DNA reads TGCAGTGCTACACACGGGACAGCCAAAAACATTCGGTACTTC.

The chain combines TRBV7-2 with TRBJ1-4; possibly TRBD1 for D (5 bases). The CDR3 has 14 amino acids. Between the trimmed V and J ends, which lost 6 bases and 7 bases, there was a span of 15 bases. Germline V lookup: CDR1 SGHTA, CDR2 FQGNSA. This CDR3 reads CASRVGGFGEKLFF. The CDR3 DNA reads TGTGCCAGCAGGGTCGGGGGATTCGGTGAAAAACTGTTTTTT.

For this clonotype: One end of the junction varies from germline; a read error may be responsible. The rearrangement joins TRBV7-9 to TRBJ1-1, with TRBD1 matching over 10 bases. In germline, CDR1 is SEHNR, CDR2 FQNEAQ (reference sequence). This CDR3 comprises 17 residues. CDR3: CTSSKGQGVVSTTEAFF. The DNA for the CDR3 is TGTACCAGCAGCAAAGGACAGGGGGTGGTCTCGACCACTGAAGCTTTCTTT.

This clonotype was counted only a few times. The V call is TRBV18, the J call TRBJ1-2, with a possible D match to TRBD1 (5 bases). The CDR3 spans 12 residues. V lost 3 bases, J lost 6 bases, and 8 bases lay in between. Germline V CDR1 and CDR2: KGHSH, LQKENI. CDR3 DNA: TGTGCCAGCTCACCGTCCAGGGATGGCTACACCTTC. Protein: CASSPSRDGYTF.

This chain connects TRBV12-3 or TRBV12-4 to TRBJ2-7; D is tentatively TRBD1 or TRBD2 (6 bases each). V was trimmed by 8 bases and J by 5 bases, leaving 13 bases between them. CDR3 size: 12 residues. CDR3 in DNA: TGTGCCAGCCGATTCGGGGGCCACGAGCAGTACTTC. This sequence encodes CASRFGGHEQYF.

The V gene is TRBV9, the J gene TRBJ2-1; the match to TRBD2 covers 9 bases. V lost 0 bases, J lost 6 bases, and 4 bases stayed unmatched. This CDR3 comprises 15 residues. CDR1 and CDR2 (germline): SGDLS, YYNGEE. The CDR3 nucleotides are TGTGCCAGCAGCGTAGAGGTAGCGGGGGCCAATGAGCAGTTCTTC. The encoded protein is CASSVEVAGANEQFF. Full variable domain (missing parts from reference TRBV9 and TRBJ2-1): DSGVTQTPKHLITATGQRVTLRCSPRSGDLSVYWYQQSLDQGLQFLIQYYNGEERAKGNILERFSAQQFPDLHSELNLSSLELGDSALYFCASSVEVAGANEQFFGPGTRLTVL.

This clonotype was seen only a few times. CDR3 amino acids: CASRQTTGNNSPLHF. For the CDR3, the DNA is TGCGCCAGCAGACAAACGACAGGGAATAATTCACCCCTCCACTTT. The genes are TRBV5-1 and TRBJ1-6; 7 positions agree with TRBD1. CDR1 and CDR2 from the germline V gene are SGHRS and YFSETQ. The CDR3 runs to 15 residues. Losses at the gene ends were 5 bases for V and 5 bases for J; bases not matched to a gene: 7.

CDR3 loop: CSAITGEATEAFF. The CDR3 coding sequence is TGCAGCGCTATCACCGGGGAGGCCACTGAAGCTTTCTTT. The chain employs TRBV29-1 and TRBJ1-1; unclear D gene. Germline loops: CDR1 SQVTM, CDR2 ANQGSEA. V shed 7 bases and J shed 4 bases, with 16 bases lying between them. The CDR3 runs 13 residues.

The V gene is TRBV27, the J gene TRBJ1-2, with 8 nucleotides matching TRBD1. Germline CDR1 is MNHEY and CDR2 is SMNVEV (reference sequence). Trimming took 0 bases from V and 2 from J; bases not matched to a gene: 5. The CDR3 is 16 residues long. CDR3 sequence (DNA): TGTGCCAGCAGTTTATCAGGGACAGGCTACAACTATGGCTACACCTTC. Its protein product is CASSLSGTGYNYGYTF.

This clonotype appeared a single time. This rearrangement joins TRBV4-1 to TRBJ1-6, with 7 bases fitting TRBD1. J lost 5 bases, V lost 0 bases, and 4 bases had no gene match. Germline CDR1 and CDR2: MGHRA and YSYEKL. This CDR3 is 16 amino acids long. DNA for the CDR3: TGCGCCAGCAGCCAAGAAGCCGACAGGGATAATTCACCCCTCCACTTT. Protein: CASSQEADRDNSPLHF.

This sequence joins TRBV5-1 and TRBJ1-3; no firm D call. V lost 1 base and J lost 4, with 9 bases in between. CDR3 length: 14 amino acids. CDR1 SGHRS and CDR2 YFSETQ come from the germline V gene. The CDR3 reads CASSLSAAGNTIYF. The DNA of the CDR3 is TGCGCCAGCAGCTTGTCGGCAGCCGGAAACACCATATATTTT.

V gene TRBV20-1 combines with J gene TRBJ2-3, with a weak D call TRBD1 (5 bases). Deletions cut 1 base from V and 2 bases from J, with 7 bases between. The CDR3 is 13 residues long. Germline V lookup: CDR1 DFQATT, CDR2 SNEGSKA (reference sequence). The CDR3 loop reads CSARAGFTDTQYF. CDR3 coding DNA: TGCAGTGCTAGAGCAGGGTTCACAGATACGCAGTATTTT.

This clonotype was counted ten times or more. The rearrangement joins TRBV27 to TRBJ2-7, with D unresolved. V was cut by 6 bases and J by 4 bases, with 13 bases left in between. CDR1 is MNHEY and CDR2 is SMNVEV in the germline V gene (reference sequence). This CDR3 is built from 13 residues. Here the CDR3 DNA reads TGTGCCAGCAGCTTAACGGCAGCGTACGAGCAGTACTTC. This translates into CASSLTAAYEQYF.

In its sample, this clonotype was seen a few times. The CDR3, as DNA: TGTGCCAGCAGTCCGGATAATCTCATTTTCTACGAGCAGTACTTC. This sequence encodes CASSPDNLIFYEQYF. The chain combines TRBV27 with TRBJ2-7; D not certain. V was cut by 5 bases and J by 3 bases, with 17 bases left in between. The CDR3 extends over 15 amino acids. CDR1 and CDR2 (germline): MNHEY, SMNVEV (reference sequence).

This clonotype has a handful of counts. This chain joins TRBV7-2 and TRBJ2-1; possible D gene TRBD2, 6 bases. CDR1 is SGHTA and CDR2 is FQGNSA in the germline V gene. Trimming left V 5 bases short and J 2 bases short, with 13 bases between. This CDR3 is 15 amino acids long. The chain's CDR3 is CASSPGAGAYNEQFF. CDR3 nucleotide sequence: TGTGCCAGCAGCCCTGGAGCGGGCGCCTACAATGAGCAGTTCTTC.

The chain couples TRBV5-6 to TRBJ2-1; 8 nucleotides agree with TRBD1. The J segment lost 3 bases and the V segment lost 4 bases, leaving 6 bases of the junction unmatched. From germline, CDR1 is SGHDT and CDR2 YYEEEE. The CDR3 length is 15 residues. CDR3 loop: CASSRTDRDYNEQFF. CDR3 coding DNA: TGTGCCAGCAGCCGAACGGACAGGGACTACAATGAGCAGTTCTTC.